What follows describes a single TCR beta chain. Its matching antigen is unknown. Using RNA template, CDR3s of TCR alpha and beta were amplified with iRepertoire arm-PCR. TCRdb re-analysed the multiplex PCR reads in MiXCR, keeping a single row per CDR3 protein. This sample yields 300,000 to 450,000 distinct CDR3 sequences, of which less than 50% are seen a single time; 12% belongs to the top ten. This specimen belongs to a study of glioma-infiltrating T cells. Findings and limits, study-wide: Very few CDR3 sequences were shared between tissue and blood.

The CDR3 contains 13 residues. V lost 8 bases, J lost 1 base, and 15 bases lay in between. Germline CDR1 GTSNPN, CDR2 SVGIG (reference sequence). V gene TRBV30 combines with J gene TRBJ2-7; the D is unclear. Sequenced sample: glioma tissue, nonneoplastic brain tissue, or PBMCs (not recorded which). The receptor was isolated from a human donor with low-grade glioma or glioblastoma, undergoing nonglioma brain surgery, or in good health (not recorded which). CDR3 sequence reads: CAGRKDVSYEQYF. In nucleotides, the CDR3 is TGTGCCGGCCGGAAGGACGTATCCTACGAGCAGTACTTC. Based on the CDR3 plus reference TRBV30 and TRBJ2-7, the full variable domain is SQTIHQWPATLVQPVGSPLSLECTVEGTSNPNLYWYRQAAGRGLQLLFYSVGIGQISSEVPQNLSASRPQDRQFILSSKKLLLSDSGFYLCAGRKDVSYEQYFGPGTRLTVT.